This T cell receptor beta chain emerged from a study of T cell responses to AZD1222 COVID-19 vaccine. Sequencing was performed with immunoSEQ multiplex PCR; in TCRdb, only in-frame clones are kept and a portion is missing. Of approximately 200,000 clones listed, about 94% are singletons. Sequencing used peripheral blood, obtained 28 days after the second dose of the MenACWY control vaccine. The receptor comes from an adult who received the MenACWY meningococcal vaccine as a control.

The CDR3 nucleotides read TGTGCCAGCAGTTTATCCCCGACTACACCAGATACGCAGTATTTT. Its translation: CASSLSPTTPDTQYF. The gene calls are TRBV28 and TRBJ2-3, with D tentatively TRBD2 (5 bases). This CDR3 spans 15 amino acids. Looked up from germline, CDR1 is MDHEN and CDR2 is SYDVKM. Trimming cost V 1 base and J 4 bases, with 12 bases left between them. The variable domain in full, completed from reference TRBV28 and TRBJ2-3, reads DVKVTQSSRYLVKRTGEKVFLECVQDMDHENMFWYRQDPGLGLRLIYFSYDVKMKEKGDIPEGYSVSREKKERFSLILESASTNQTSMYLCASSLSPTTPDTQYFGPGTRLTVL.